Presented here are 18 T cell receptor beta chains from one specimen sequenced in a study of T cell responses to AZD1222 COVID-19 vaccine listed by TCRdb under 2021. The sample's time point, from its label and the paper: baseline before first vaccination. The library was built by means of the immunoSEQ multiplex PCR assay. The table was pulled from immuneACCESS by TCRdb, which kept in-frame rearrangements only. Such tables lose some clones; where checked, under half of the loss comes from unresolved V genes, and the rest has no known cause. The sample table holds 65,000 to 85,000 clones, of which 85% to 95% were seen once. The ten largest clones add up to 5.2% of the sample. The material sequenced was peripheral blood, taken on day 0 of AZD1222 vaccination. These receptors all come from an adult in good health.

V usage is TRBV6-2 or TRBV6-3 and J usage is TRBJ2-3; the D gene could be TRBD1 or TRBD2 (5 bases each). Trimming cost V 2 bases and J 2 bases, with 14 bases left between them. This CDR3 is 16 amino acids long. CDR1 and CDR2 (germline): MNHEY, SVGEGT. The CDR3 coding sequence is TGTGCCAGCAGTTACGAAGAGGGGATCCTCACAGATACGCAGTATTTT. Encoded protein: CASSYEEGILTDTQYF.

The chain recombines TRBV3-1 (or the pseudogene TRBV3-2) with TRBJ1-5, with TRBD1 matching over 11 bases. This CDR3 is 17 amino acids long. Germline CDR1 and CDR2: LGHDT and YNNKEL (reference sequence). With 4 bases clipped from V and 2 bases from J, the junction kept 7 bases outside the gene matches. This CDR3 is CASSLGQGALGNQPQHF. CDR3 nucleotide sequence: TGTGCCAGCAGCCTCGGACAGGGGGCGCTTGGCAATCAGCCCCAGCATTTT.

The rearrangement links TRBV12-3 or TRBV12-4 to TRBJ1-1, with 7 bases aligning to TRBD1. The CDR3 is 13 residues long. The V gene end was trimmed by 2 bases and the J gene end by 6 bases; junction bases not matched to a gene: 3. Here the CDR3 DNA reads TGTGCCAGCAGTTTAAAGCAGGGGGCTGAAGCTTTCTTT. This translates into CASSLKQGAEAFF.

J is TRBJ2-7 and V is TRBV5-6; 8 bases align to TRBD2. This CDR3 is 15 amino acids long. V gave up 1 base and J gave up 6 bases; unmatched junction bases: 9. Germline V gene sequence: CDR1 SGHDT, CDR2 YYEEEE. The CDR3 loop reads CASSLTMRGAVEQYF. Here the CDR3 DNA reads TGTGCCAGCAGCTTGACGATGCGGGGGGCCGTCGAGCAGTACTTC.

V usage is TRBV11-2 and J usage is TRBJ2-7; TRBD2 is a possible D gene (5 bases). CDR1 SGHAT and CDR2 FQNNGV come from the germline V gene. The CDR3 contains 15 residues. V was trimmed by 3 bases and J by 0 bases, leaving 12 bases between them. CDR3 region: CASSFSTGSSYEQYF. CDR3 nucleotide sequence: TGTGCCAGCAGCTTTAGCACGGGGAGCTCCTACGAGCAGTACTTC.

J is TRBJ1-3 and V is TRBV29-1; D unclear. The CDR3 is 12 residues long. Germline V gene data show CDR1 as SQVTM and CDR2 as ANQGSEA. With 5 bases removed from V and 4 bases from J, the gap between germline ends came to 9 bases. The CDR3 protein is CSVTHGGNTIYF. The CDR3 bases are TGCAGCGTTACACATGGAGGAAACACCATATATTTT.

The chain combines TRBV19 with TRBJ1-1; the match to TRBD1 covers 9 bases. J was trimmed by 1 base and V by 9 bases; bases with no gene match: 6. Germline V gene sequence: CDR1 LNHDA, CDR2 SQIVND (reference sequence). The CDR3 extends over 14 amino acids. CDR3 in amino acids: CASKRTGANTEAFF. CDR3 coding DNA: TGTGCCAGCAAGAGGACAGGGGCGAACACTGAAGCTTTCTTT.

This sequence joins TRBV9 and TRBJ1-2, with TRBD1 identical over 7 bases. The CDR3 contains 15 residues. V dropped 0 bases and J dropped 2; count of bases not matched to a gene: 4. Germline V gives CDR1 SGDLS, CDR2 YYNGEE. Written as DNA, the CDR3 is TGTGCCAGCAGCGTAGCCCCGGGACAGAACTATGGCTACACCTTC. This gives the protein CASSVAPGQNYGYTF.

This clone was seen more than once but under ten times. This chain uses TRBV7-2 with TRBJ1-3, with D unresolved. Trimming removed 2 bases from V and 4 bases from J, with 9 bases in between. Looked up from germline, CDR1 is SGHTA and CDR2 is FQGNSA. The CDR3 is 14 amino acids. CDR3 amino acids: CASSLIRSGNTIYF. CDR3 sequence (DNA): TGTGCCAGCAGCTTAATTCGTTCCGGAAACACCATATATTTT.

CDR3: CASRGLGGAGTEAFF. DNA of the CDR3: TGTGCCAGCAGGGGGCTAGGGGGTGCGGGCACTGAAGCTTTCTTT. The rearrangement uses TRBV27 and TRBJ1-1; maybe TRBD1 (6 bases). The CDR3 spans 15 residues. Germline V gene data show CDR1 as MNHEY and CDR2 as SMNVEV (reference sequence). V lost 6 bases and J 4 bases, leaving 18 bases between the germline ends.

The chain employs TRBV7-2 and TRBJ2-7; TRBD2 matches at 10 bases. The CDR3 length is 16 residues. Germline values: CDR1 SGHTA, CDR2 FQGNSA. The junction had 7 bases not matched to a gene; V was cut back by 5 bases and J by 0 bases. CDR3 sequence reads: CASSASSGGPSYEQYF. DNA for the CDR3: TGTGCCAGCAGCGCTTCTAGCGGGGGACCCTCCTACGAGCAGTACTTC.

The J gene is TRBJ1-5, the V gene TRBV6-2 or TRBV6-3, with D unclear. CDR3 size: 13 residues. Trimming removed 2 bases at V and 6 bases at J, with 8 bases between. Germline CDR1 is MNHEY and CDR2 is SVGEGT. The CDR3 sequence is CASSYDSVQPQHF. DNA for the CDR3: TGTGCCAGCAGTTACGATTCGGTTCAGCCCCAGCATTTT.

The rearrangement uses TRBV6-1 and TRBJ2-1, with D possibly being TRBD1 or TRBD2 (5 bases each). This CDR3 is 15 amino acids long. CDR1 and CDR2 from the germline V gene are MNHNS and SASEGT. V lost 0 bases and J 1 base, leaving 7 bases between the germline ends. The CDR3 DNA reads TGTGCCAGCAGTGAAGCGAGGGGATCCTACAATGAGCAGTTCTTC. Amino acid sequence: CASSEARGSYNEQFF.

Notes on this clone: Germline is not matched at one junction end, which may reflect a read error. The rearrangement links TRBV5-6 to TRBJ1-2; the D is unclear. CDR1 and CDR2 from the germline V gene are SGHDT and YYEEEE. This CDR3 region has 12 residues. CDR3 coding DNA: TGTGCCAGCAGCTTGAGTTTCGAGGGCTGCACCTTC. Translated: CASSLSFEGCTF.

The CDR3 loop is CASSLSGRNTEAFF. In DNA, the CDR3 is TGTGCCAGCAGTTTATCCGGCAGGAACACTGAAGCTTTCTTT. V usage is TRBV28 and J usage is TRBJ1-1, with no clear D. Germline CDR1 MDHEN, CDR2 SYDVKM. The CDR3 contains 14 residues. V lost 1 base, J lost 1 base, and 7 bases lay in between.

The J gene is TRBJ2-4, the V gene TRBV6-1; D is unclear. The CDR3 sequence is 15 residues long. Germline V lookup: CDR1 MNHNS, CDR2 SASEGT. Trimming took 2 bases from V and 7 from J, leaving 15 bases between them. Here the CDR3 DNA reads TGTGCCAGCAGTGAAACTTTAGGGTTTCGGAACATTCAGTACTTC. Translated, it gives CASSETLGFRNIQYF.

Written as DNA, the CDR3 is TGTGCCAGCAGTGTCGACAGGCCGACTTCCTACGAGCAGTACTTC. Protein sequence: CASSVDRPTSYEQYF. The chain links TRBV2 to TRBJ2-7; a weak D match, TRBD1 (6 bases). This CDR3 region has 15 residues. V shed 4 bases and J shed 1 base, with 14 bases lying between them. In germline, CDR1 is SNHLY, CDR2 FYNNEI.

The chain carries TRBV18 and TRBJ1-1; 9 nucleotides match TRBD1. CDR3 length equals 18 residues. The ends lost 2 bases at V and 5 bases at J; junction bases unmatched: 15. Germline CDR1 and CDR2: KGHSH and LQKENI. The CDR3 loop is CASSPSPLTQGAATEAFF. CDR3 DNA sequence: TGTGCCAGCTCACCATCACCGCTAACACAGGGGGCGGCGACTGAAGCTTTCTTT.